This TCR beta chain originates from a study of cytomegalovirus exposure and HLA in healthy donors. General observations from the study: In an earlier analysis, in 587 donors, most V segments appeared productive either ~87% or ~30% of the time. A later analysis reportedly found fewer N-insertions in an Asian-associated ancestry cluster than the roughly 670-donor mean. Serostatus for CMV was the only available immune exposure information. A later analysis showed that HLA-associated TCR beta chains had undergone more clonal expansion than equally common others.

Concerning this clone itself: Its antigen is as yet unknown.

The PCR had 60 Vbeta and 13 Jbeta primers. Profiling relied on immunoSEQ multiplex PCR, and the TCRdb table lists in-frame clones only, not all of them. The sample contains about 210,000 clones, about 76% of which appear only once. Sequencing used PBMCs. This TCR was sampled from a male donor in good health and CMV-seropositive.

The CDR3 coding sequence is TGTGCCAGCAGCCATCCTAGCGGCGCTTCCTACGAGCAGTACTTC. Translation: CASSHPSGASYEQYF. V and J are TRBV7-9 and TRBJ2-7; 7 bases are shared with TRBD2. The CDR3 consists of 15 residues. Germline trimming cut 5 bases from V and 1 base from J; bases unmatched to any gene: 8. Germline V gives CDR1 SEHNR, CDR2 FQNEAQ (reference sequence).